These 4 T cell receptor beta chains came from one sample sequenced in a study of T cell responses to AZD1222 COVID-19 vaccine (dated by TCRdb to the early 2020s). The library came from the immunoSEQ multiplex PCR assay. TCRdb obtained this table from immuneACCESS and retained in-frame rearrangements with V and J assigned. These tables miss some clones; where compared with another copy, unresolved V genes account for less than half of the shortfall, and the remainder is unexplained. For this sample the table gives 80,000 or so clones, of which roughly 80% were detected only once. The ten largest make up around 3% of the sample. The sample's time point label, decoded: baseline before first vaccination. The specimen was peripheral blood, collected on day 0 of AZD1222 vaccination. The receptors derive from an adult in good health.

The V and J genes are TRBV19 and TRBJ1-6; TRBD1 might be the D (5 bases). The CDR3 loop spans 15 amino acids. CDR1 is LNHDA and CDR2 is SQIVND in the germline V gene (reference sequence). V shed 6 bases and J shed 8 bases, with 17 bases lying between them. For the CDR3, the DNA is TGTGCCAGTAGCCTTTCCGGGACGGCAGATTCACCCCTCCACTTT. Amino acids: CASSLSGTADSPLHF.

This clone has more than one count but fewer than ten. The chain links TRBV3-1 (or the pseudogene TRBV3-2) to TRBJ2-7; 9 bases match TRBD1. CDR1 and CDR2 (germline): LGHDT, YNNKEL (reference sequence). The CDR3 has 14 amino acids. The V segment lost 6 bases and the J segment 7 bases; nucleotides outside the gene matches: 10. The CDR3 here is CASSPRDRDVEQYF. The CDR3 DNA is TGTGCCAGCAGTCCCAGGGACAGGGATGTTGAGCAGTACTTC.

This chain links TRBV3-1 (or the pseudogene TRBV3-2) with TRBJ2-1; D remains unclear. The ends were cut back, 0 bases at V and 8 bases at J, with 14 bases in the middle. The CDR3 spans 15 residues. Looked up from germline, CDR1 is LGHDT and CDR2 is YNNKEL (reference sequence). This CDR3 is CASSQDNQQLHEQFF. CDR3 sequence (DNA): TGTGCCAGCAGCCAAGATAATCAGCAGTTGCATGAGCAGTTCTTC.

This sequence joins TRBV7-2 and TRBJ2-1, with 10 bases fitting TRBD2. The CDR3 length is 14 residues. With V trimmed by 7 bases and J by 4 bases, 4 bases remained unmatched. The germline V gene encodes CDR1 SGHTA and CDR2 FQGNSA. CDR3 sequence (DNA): TGTGCCAGCAACCCGGGACTAGCGTACAATGAGCAGTTCTTC. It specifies CASNPGLAYNEQFF. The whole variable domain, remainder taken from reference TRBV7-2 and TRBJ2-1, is GAGVSQSPSNKVTEKGKDVELRCDPISGHTALYWYRQSLGQGLEFLIYFQGNSAPDKSGLPSDRFSAERTGGSVSTLTIQRTQQEDSAVYLCASNPGLAYNEQFFGPGTRLTVL.